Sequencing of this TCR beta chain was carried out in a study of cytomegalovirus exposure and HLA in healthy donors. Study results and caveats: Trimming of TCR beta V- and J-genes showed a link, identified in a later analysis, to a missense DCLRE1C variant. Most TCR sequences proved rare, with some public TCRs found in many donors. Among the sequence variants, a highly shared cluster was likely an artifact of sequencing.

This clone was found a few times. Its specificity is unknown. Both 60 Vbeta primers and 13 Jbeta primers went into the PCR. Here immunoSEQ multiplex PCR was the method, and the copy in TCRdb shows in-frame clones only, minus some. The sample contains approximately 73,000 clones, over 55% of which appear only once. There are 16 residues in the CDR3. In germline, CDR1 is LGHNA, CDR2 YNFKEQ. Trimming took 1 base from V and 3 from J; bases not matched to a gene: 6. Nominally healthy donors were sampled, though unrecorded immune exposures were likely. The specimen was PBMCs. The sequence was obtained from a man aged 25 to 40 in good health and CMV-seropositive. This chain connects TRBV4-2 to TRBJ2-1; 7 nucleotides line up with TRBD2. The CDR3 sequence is CASSQVLASGYNEQFF. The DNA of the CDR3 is TGTGCCAGCAGCCAAGTACTGGCTAGCGGCTACAATGAGCAGTTCTTC.